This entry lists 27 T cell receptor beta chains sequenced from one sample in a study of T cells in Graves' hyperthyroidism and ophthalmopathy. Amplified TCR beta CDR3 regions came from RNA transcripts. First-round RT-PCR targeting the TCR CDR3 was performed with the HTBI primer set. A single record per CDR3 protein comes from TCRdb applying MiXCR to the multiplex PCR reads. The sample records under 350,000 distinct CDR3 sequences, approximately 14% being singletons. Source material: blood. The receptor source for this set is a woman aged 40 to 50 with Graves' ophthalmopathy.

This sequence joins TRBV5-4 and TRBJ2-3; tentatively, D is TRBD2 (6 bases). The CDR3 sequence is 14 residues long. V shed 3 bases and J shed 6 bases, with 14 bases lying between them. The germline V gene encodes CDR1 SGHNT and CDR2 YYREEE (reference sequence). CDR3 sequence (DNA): TGTGCCAGCAGCTCCTCGGGAGTGGAGGATACGCAGTATTTT. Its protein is CASSSSGVEDTQYF.

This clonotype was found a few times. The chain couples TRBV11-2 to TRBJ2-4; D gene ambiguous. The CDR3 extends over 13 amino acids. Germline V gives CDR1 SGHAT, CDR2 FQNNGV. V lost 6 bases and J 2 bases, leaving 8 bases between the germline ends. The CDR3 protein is CASRGMSKNIQYF. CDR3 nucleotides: TGTGCCAGCAGGGGTATGTCCAAAAACATTCAGTACTTC.

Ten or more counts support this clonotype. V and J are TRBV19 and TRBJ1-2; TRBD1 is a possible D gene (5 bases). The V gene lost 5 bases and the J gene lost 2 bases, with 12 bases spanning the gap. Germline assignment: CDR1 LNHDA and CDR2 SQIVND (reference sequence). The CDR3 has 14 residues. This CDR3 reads CASSAPGRNYGYTF. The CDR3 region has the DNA TGTGCCAGTAGTGCCCCGGGACGGAACTATGGCTACACCTTC.

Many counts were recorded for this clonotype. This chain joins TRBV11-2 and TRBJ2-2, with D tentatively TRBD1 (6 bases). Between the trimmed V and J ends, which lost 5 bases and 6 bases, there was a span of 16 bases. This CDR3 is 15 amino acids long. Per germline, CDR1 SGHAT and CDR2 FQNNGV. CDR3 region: CASSQDSVIAGELFF. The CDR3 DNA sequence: TGTGCCAGCAGCCAGGACAGCGTTATCGCCGGGGAGCTGTTTTTT.

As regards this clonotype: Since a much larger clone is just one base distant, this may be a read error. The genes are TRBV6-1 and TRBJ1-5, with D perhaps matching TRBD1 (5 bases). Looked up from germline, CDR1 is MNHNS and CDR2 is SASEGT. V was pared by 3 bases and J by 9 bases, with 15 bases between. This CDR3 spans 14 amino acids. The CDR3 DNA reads TGTGCCAGCAGTGAGCGTCAGGGTGATCGGCCCCAGCATTTT. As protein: CASSERQGDRPQHF.

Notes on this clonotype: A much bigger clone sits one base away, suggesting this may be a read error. The CDR3 nucleotides read TGTGCCAGGCGAAAGGACAGGGGGTTACCAGAGACCCAGTACTTC. Translating gives CARRKDRGLPETQYF. The chain employs TRBV11-2 and TRBJ2-5, with 10 positions matching TRBD1. Per germline, CDR1 SGHAT and CDR2 FQNNGV. V lost 9 bases and J lost 4; bases outside the gene matches: 11. This CDR3 has 15 residues.

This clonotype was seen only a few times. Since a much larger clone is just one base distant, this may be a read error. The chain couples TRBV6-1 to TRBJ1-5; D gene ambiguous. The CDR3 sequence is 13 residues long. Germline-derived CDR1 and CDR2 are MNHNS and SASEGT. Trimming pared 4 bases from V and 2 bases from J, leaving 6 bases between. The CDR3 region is CASSGHRNQPQHF. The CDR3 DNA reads TGTGCCAGCAGTGGACATCGCAATCAGCCCCAGCATTTT.

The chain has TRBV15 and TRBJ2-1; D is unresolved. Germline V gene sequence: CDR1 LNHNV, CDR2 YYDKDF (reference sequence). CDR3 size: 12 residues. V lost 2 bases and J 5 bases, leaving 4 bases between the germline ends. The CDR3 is CATSRRDNEQFF. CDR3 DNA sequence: TGTGCCACCAGCAGAAGGGACAATGAGCAGTTCTTC. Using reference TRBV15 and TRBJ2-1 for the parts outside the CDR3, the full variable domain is DAMVIQNPRYQVTQFGKPVTLSCSQTLNHNVMYWYQQKSSQAPKLLFHYYDKDFNNEADTPDNFQSRRPNTSFCFLDIRSPGLGDTAMYLCATSRRDNEQFFGPGTRLTVL.

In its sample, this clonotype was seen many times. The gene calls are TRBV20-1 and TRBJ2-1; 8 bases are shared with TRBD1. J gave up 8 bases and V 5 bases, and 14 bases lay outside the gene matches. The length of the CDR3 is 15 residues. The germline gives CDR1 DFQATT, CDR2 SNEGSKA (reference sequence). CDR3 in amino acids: CSAPWTGRPGDEQFF. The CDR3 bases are TGCAGTGCTCCTTGGACAGGGCGCCCTGGCGATGAGCAGTTCTTC.

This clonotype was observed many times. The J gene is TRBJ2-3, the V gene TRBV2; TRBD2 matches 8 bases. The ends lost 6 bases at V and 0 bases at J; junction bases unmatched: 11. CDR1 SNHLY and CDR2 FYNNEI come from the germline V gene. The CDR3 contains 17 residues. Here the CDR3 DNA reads TGTGCCAGCAGCACCAGACTTAGCGGGGTTAGCACAGATACGCAGTATTTT. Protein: CASSTRLSGVSTDTQYF.

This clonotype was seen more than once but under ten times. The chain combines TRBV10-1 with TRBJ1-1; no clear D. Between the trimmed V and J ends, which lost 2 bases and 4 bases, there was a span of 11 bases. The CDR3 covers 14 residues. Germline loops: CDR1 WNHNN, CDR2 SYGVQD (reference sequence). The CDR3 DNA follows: TGCGCCAGCAGTGAGGAGAGGGAGGTCACTGAAGCTTTCTTT. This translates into CASSEEREVTEAFF.

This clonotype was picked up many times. The CDR3 nucleotides read TGTGCCACCAGCAGGACCAATGAGCAGTTCTTC. Residues: CATSRTNEQFF. The J gene is TRBJ2-1, the V gene TRBV24-1, with D uncertain. Germline V gives CDR1 KGHDR, CDR2 SFDVKD. The CDR3 is 11 amino acids. The germline V and J ends were trimmed by 7 bases and 6 bases, with 6 bases remaining between them.

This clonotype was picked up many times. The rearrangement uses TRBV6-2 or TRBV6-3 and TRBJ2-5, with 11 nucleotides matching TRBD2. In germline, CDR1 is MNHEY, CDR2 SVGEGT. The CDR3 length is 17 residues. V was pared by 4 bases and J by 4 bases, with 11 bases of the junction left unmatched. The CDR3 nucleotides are TGTGCCAGCAGTTCTCTAGCGGGGGGCAAATCAAGAGAGACCCAGTACTTC. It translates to CASSSLAGGKSRETQYF.

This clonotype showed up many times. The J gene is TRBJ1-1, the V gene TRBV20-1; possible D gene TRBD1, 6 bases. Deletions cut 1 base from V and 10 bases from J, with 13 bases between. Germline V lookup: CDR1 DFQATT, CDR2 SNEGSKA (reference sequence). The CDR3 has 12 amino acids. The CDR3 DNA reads TGCAGTGCTAGAGTAACAGGGTCAGGAGCTTTCTTT. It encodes CSARVTGSGAFF.

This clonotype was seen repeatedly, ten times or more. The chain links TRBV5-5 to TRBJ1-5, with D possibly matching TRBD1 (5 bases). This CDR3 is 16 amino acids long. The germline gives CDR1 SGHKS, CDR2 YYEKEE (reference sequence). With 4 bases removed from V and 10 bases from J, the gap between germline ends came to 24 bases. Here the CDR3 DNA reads TGTGCCAGCAGCACGGGGACGCCGCGTGGGATCAGCCCCCAGCATTTT. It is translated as CASSTGTPRGISPQHF.

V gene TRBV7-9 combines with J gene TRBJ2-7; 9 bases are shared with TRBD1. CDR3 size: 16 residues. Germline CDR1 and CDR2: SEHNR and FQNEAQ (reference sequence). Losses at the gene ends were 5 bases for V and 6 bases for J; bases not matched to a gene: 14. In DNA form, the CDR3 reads TGTGCCAGCAGCCTTCGGTTACAGGGGGCCGCGGCCGAGCAGTACTTC. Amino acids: CASSLRLQGAAAEQYF.

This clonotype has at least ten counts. The CDR3 DNA sequence: TGTGCCACCCAGCGTAGGAGCAATCAGCCCCAGCATTTT. It yields the protein CATQRRSNQPQHF. The gene calls are TRBV24-1 and TRBJ1-5; unclear D gene. The CDR3 consists of 13 residues. Trimming stripped 9 bases from V and 1 base from J, with 9 bases between. Per the germline V gene, CDR1 is KGHDR and CDR2 is SFDVKD.

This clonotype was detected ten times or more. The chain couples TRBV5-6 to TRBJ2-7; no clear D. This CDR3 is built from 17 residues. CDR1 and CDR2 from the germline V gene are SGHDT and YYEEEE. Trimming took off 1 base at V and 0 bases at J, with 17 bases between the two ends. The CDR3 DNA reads TGTGCCAGCAGCTTGAAGGGCGCAGTCAGGAGCTCCTACGAGCAGTACTTC. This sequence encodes CASSLKGAVRSSYEQYF.

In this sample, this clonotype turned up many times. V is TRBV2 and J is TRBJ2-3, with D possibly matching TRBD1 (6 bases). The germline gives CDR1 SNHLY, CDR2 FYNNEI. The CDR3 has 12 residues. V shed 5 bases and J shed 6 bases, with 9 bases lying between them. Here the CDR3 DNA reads TGTGCCAGCAGTACAGGGTACGATACGCAGTATTTT. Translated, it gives CASSTGYDTQYF.

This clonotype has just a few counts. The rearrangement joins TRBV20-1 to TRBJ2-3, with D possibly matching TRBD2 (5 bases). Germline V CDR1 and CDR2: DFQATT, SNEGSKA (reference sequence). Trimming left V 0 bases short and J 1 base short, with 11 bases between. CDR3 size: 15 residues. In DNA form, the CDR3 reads TGCAGTGCTAGAGATGCCGGGATAGGCACAGATACGCAGTATTTT. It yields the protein CSARDAGIGTDTQYF.

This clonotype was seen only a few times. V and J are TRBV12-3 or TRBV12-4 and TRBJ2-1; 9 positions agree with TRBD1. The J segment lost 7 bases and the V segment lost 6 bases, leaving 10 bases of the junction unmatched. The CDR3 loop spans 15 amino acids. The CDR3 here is CASRATGGVINEQFF. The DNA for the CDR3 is TGTGCCAGCAGGGCTACAGGGGGCGTCATAAATGAGCAGTTCTTC.

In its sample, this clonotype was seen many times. The chain's CDR3 is CASSLGGQFSYEQYF. Written as DNA, the CDR3 is TGTGCCAGCAGCCTTGGGGGACAGTTCTCCTACGAGCAGTACTTC. The gene calls are TRBV7-9 and TRBJ2-7; 7 nucleotides agree with TRBD1. This CDR3 is 15 amino acids long. J gave up 0 bases and V 5 bases, and 7 bases lay outside the gene matches. CDR1 is SEHNR, CDR2 FQNEAQ, per germline (reference sequence).

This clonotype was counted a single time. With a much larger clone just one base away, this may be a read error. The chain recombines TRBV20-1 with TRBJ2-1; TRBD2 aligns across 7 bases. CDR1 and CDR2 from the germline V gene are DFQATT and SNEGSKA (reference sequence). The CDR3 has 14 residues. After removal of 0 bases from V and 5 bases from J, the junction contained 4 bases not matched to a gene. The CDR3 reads CSARDSGGHNEQFF. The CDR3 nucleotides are TGCAGTGCTAGAGATTCGGGAGGACACAATGAGCAGTTCTTC.

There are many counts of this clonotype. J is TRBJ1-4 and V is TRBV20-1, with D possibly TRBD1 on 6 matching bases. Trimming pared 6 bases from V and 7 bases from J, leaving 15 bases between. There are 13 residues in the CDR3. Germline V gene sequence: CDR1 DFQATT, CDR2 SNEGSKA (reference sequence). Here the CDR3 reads CSAQTGSSEKLFF. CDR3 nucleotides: TGCAGTGCCCAAACAGGGAGTAGTGAAAAACTGTTTTTT.

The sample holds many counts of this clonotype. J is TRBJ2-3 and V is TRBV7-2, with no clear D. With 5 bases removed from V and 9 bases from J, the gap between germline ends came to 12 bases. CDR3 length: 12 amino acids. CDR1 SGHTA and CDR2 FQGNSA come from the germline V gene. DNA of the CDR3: TGTGCCAGCAGCATGAATAGGAGAACGCAGTATTTT. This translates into CASSMNRRTQYF.

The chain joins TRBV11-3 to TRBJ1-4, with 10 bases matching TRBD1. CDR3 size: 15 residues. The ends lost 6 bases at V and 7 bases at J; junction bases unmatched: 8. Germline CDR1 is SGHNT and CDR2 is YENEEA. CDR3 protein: CASSVVTGGGEKLFF. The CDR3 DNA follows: TGTGCCAGCAGTGTGGTGACAGGGGGCGGTGAAAAACTGTTTTTT.

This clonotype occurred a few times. CDR3: CASSLGQGVPREAFF. In nucleotides, the CDR3 is TGTGCCAGCAGCCTGGGACAGGGGGTCCCTCGGGAAGCTTTCTTT. V and J are TRBV11-2 and TRBJ1-1, with 11 bases fitting TRBD1. Germline V gives CDR1 SGHAT, CDR2 FQNNGV. This CDR3 contains 15 residues. V trimming: 5 bases; J trimming: 8 bases; junction bases outside the gene matches: 10. The full variable domain, in which reference TRBV11-2 and TRBJ1-1 provide the parts outside the CDR3, is EAGVAQSPRYKIIEKRQSVAFWCNPISGHATLYWYQQILGQGPKLLIQFQNNGVVDDSQLPKDRFSAERLKGVDSTLKIQPAKLEDSAVYLCASSLGQGVPREAFFGQGTRLTVV.